This TCR beta chain was captured in a study of beta chain features in type 1 diabetes (dated by TCRdb to between 2018 and 2020). Some background on the complete study: Patients and healthy donors did not differ in mean age, gender distribution, total cell number or subset yield. Naive and central memory subsets were obtained from all 30 or so donors, but regulatory and stem cell-like memory subsets were isolated from only 8 patients and roughly eight healthy donors. The study compared the TCRB repertoires of sorted circulating CD4+ T cell subsets in recently diagnosed type 1 diabetes patients with those in matched healthy donors. Across all samples, some 110,000,000 sorted cells were examined, and cell number per subset correlated strongly with RNA yield. Broad study findings and their caveats: Patients with type 1 diabetes made fewer insertions and deleted more nucleotides at VDJ recombination sites, implying thymic rearrangement abnormalities. Shorter templates might have been favored by PCR, but patient and control samples were amplified and corrected together, so both groups would have been affected equally by any skew. Type 1 diabetes patients showed a moderate but significant shortening of TCRB CDR3 length in all four CD4+ subsets. The naive, central memory and regulatory TCRB repertoires appeared to resemble one another more closely among patients than among healthy donors. Because cDNA rather than genomic DNA was sequenced, highly expressing activated cells could have been over-represented, although no difference in activation and CD3 levels was found between groups. Only small numbers of individuals were included in the HLA sub-analyses, which left unresolved whether HLA type had any influence on TCRB rearrangement.

The entire isolated RNA was reverse transcribed using the High Capacity cDNA Reverse Transcription Kit, and thus expressed TCRB transcripts were sequenced. Naive, central memory and regulatory T cell samples underwent deep immunoSEQ sequencing, averaging around 4 million total reads per sample. Sorted cells were lysed in RLT buffer and RNA was extracted with DNase-treated RNeasy Micro or Mini kits, depending on cell number. Each cell subset was processed on its own to prevent cross-contamination, while patient and healthy donor samples were processed together. The immunoSEQ multiplex PCR was used to amplify TCRB sequences from cDNA, generating 87-bp fragments that spanned the CDR3 region. Amplicons were sequenced on the Illumina HiSeq platform. Under the source paper's analysis protocol: Synthetic template baselines were used to correct PCR bias computationally, reads within Hamming distance 2 were collapsed together, and singletons that could not be merged were discarded. Reads were aligned to IMGT to assign V, D and J genes, CDR3 length, and insertions or deletions at six rearrangement sites. Within each subset, clonotype counts were normalized to sorted cell number, and only after that were true diversity and Gini coefficients computed with the tcR R package. The overlap coefficient, calculated on TCRB nucleotide sequences, was used to measure repertoire sharing. TCRdb mirrors the immuneACCESS table, restricted to in-frame sequences. Some clones are absent from its copies; in checked studies, under half trace to an unresolved V gene, and the reason for the others is unknown. The D gene and trimming were derived from the DNA, and the V and J assignments and clone size from that table. In this sample the table shows fewer than 400,000 clones, under 8.5% of which occur a single time. In total, the top ten clones hold around 0.45% of the sample.

Including cysteine and phenylalanine, the CDR3 has 14 amino acids. Only the CDR3 DNA is retained, 42 bases long and in frame from the first base. From each donor, a single peripheral blood sample of 90 to 150 mL on average was drawn into heparinised tubes. Using a panel that included CD45RO, CCR7, CD25, CD127, CD95 and CD27, naive, central memory, regulatory and stem cell-like memory CD4+ T cells were sorted on a BD FACSAria II. A purity above 95% was achieved for all sorted populations. Right away, PBMCs were isolated by Lymphoprep density gradient centrifugation and were stained directly, with no culture step. To minimize batch effects, samples were stained and sorted in pairs, one healthy donor with one patient per experiment. This clone has more than one count but fewer than ten. What this receptor recognizes is not known. The sample holds no much larger clone one base away, and base qualities are not on file.

This TCR derives from a woman younger than 35 in good health. Sequencing input: central memory CD4+ T cells from blood. The chain couples TRBV21-1 to TRBJ2-1; the DNA was not used to check the table's D call, TRBD2. TRBV21-1 is reported as a pseudogene. The sequenced DNA: TGTGCCAGCAGCAAAGTAGGAGGCCTTAGGGAGCAGTTCTTC. Its protein reads: CASSKVGGLREQFF.